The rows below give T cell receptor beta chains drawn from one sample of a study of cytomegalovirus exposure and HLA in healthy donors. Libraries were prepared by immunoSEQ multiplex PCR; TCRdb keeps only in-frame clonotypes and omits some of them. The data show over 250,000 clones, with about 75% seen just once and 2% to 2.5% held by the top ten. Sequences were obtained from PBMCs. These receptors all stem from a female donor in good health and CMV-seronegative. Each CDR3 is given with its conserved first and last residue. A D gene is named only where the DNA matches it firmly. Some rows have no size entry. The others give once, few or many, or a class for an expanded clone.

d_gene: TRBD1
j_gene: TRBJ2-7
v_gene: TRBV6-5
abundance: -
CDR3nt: TGTGCCAGCAGACCCCCGGGACAGGGGTACGAGCAGTGCTTC
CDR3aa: CASRPPGQGYEQCF

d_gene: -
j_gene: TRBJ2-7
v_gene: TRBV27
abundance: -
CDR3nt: TGTGCCAGCAGTTTATCGCCAGGGCAGATCTACGAGCAGTACTTC
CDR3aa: CASSLSPGQIYEQYF

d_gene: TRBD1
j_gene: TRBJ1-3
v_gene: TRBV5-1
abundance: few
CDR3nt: TGCGCCAGCAGCTTCTCCGGGACAGGGGGCTCTGGAAACACCATATATTTT
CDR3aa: CASSFSGTGGSGNTIYF

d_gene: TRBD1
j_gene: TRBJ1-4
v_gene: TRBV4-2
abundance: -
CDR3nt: TGTGCCAGCAGCCAACGGACAGGGGGGTTGACTAATGAAAAACTGTTTTTT
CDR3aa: CASSQRTGGLTNEKLFF

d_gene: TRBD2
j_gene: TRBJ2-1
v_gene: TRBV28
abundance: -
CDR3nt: TGTGCCAGCAGTTCAATGGGACTAGCGGGAGCTCGCTACAATGAGCAGTTCTTC
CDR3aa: CASSSMGLAGARYNEQFF

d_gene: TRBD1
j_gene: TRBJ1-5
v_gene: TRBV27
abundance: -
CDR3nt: TGTGCCAGCAGTTTAGACAGGGGGATTCAGCCCCAGCATTTT
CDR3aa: CASSLDRGIQPQHF

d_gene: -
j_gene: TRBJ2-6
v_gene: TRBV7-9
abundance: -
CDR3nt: TGTGCCAGCAGGGATGGGCCCTCTGGGGCCAACGTCCTGACTTTC
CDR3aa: CASRDGPSGANVLTF

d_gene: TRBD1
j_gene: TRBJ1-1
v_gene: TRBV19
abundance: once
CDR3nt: TGTGCCAGTAGTAAGGGACAGCTGATGAACACTGAAGCTTTCTTT
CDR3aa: CASSKGQLMNTEAFF

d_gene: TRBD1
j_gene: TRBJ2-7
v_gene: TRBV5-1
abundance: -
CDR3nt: TGCGCCAGCAGCTTGGCGGGACAGGGCGAGCAGTACTTC
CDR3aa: CASSLAGQGEQYF

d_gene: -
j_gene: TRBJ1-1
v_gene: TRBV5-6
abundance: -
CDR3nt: TGTGCCAGCAGCTCGTTCACTGAAGCTTTCTTT
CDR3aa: CASSSFTEAFF

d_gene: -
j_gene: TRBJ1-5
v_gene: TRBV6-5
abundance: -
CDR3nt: TGTGCCAGCAGTCCAGATTATAGCAATCAGCCCCAGCATTTT
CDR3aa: CASSPDYSNQPQHF

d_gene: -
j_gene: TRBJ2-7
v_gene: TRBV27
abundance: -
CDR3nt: TGTGCCAGCTCCCTTGACAGCCTCTCCTACGAGCAGTACTTC
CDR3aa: CASSLDSLSYEQYF

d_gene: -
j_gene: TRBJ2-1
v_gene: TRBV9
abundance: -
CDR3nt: TGTGCCAGCAGCGTAGTCGGGTCCACCTCCTACAATGAGCAGTTCTTC
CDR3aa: CASSVVGSTSYNEQFF

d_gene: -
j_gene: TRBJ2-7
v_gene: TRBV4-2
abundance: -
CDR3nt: TGTGCCAGCAGCCAAGAAAAGCTAGCGTACTACGAGCAGTACTTC
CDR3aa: CASSQEKLAYYEQYF

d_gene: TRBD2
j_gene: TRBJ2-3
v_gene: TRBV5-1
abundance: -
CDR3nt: TGCGCCAGCAGTGAAATAGCGGGAATAGTCACAGATACGCAGTATTTT
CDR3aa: CASSEIAGIVTDTQYF

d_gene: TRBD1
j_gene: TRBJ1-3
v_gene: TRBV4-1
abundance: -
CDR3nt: TGCGCCAGCAGCCAAGACCCTGGACAGGTGAGGGACACCATATATTTT
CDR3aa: CASSQDPGQVRDTIYF

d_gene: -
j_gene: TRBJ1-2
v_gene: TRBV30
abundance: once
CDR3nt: TGTGCCTGGAGGATGAAGGACTACTATGGCTACACCTTC
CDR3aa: CAWRMKDYYGYTF

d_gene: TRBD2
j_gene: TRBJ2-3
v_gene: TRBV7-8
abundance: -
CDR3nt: TGTGCCAGCAGCCCGACTAGCGGGAGTGATACGCAGTATTTT
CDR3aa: CASSPTSGSDTQYF

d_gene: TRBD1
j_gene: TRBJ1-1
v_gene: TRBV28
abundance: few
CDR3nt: TGTGCCAGCAGTGCCGGGACAGAAACTGAAGCTTTCTTT
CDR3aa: CASSAGTETEAFF

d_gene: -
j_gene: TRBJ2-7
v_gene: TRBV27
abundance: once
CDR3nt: TGTGCCAGCAGTTCTGGCCGCGGCTTAGACGAGCAGTACTTC
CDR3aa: CASSSGRGLDEQYF

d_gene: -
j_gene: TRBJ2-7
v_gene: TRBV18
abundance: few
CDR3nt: TGTGCCAGCTCACCGGCTCAGAACTACGAGCAGTACTTC
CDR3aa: CASSPAQNYEQYF

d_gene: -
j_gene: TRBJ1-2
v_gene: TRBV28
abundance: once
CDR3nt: TGTGCCAGCAGTTTGGGGGCCCTTGAGGGAATAGATCATGGCTACACCTTC
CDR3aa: CASSLGALEGIDHGYTF

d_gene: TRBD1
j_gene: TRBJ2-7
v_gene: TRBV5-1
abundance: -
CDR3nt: TGCGCCAGCAGCTCTGGACAGGGGGCTTCTAACGAGCAGTACTTC
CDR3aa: CASSSGQGASNEQYF

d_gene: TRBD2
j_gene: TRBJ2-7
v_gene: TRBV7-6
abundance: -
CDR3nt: TGTGCCAGCAGCTTTGGGGATAGCGGGAGCTACGAGCAGTACTTC
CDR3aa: CASSFGDSGSYEQYF